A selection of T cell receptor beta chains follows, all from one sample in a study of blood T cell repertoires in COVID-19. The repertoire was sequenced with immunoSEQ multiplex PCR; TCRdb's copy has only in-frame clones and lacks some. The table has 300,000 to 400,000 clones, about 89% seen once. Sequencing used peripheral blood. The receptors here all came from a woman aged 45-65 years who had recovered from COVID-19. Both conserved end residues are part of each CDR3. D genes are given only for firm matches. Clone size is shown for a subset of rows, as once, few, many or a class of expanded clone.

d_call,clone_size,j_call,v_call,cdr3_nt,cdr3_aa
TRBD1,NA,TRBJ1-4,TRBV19,TGTGCCAGTAGTACAGACAGGGATGAAAAACTGTTTTTT,CASSTDRDEKLFF
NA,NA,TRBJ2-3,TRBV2,TGTGCCAGCAGTGAAACTGGTCTTGCAGATACGCAGTATTTT,CASSETGLADTQYF
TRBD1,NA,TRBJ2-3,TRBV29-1,TGCAGCGTAGCCCCGGGACAGGGACCAGATACGCAGTATTTT,CSVAPGQGPDTQYF
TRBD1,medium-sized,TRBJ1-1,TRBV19,TGTGCCAGTAGAGAGGGGGCCTCTGAAGCTTTCTTT,CASREGASEAFF
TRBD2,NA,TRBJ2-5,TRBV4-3,TGCGCCAGCAGCCAAGGTTCTAGCGGGAACCAAGAGACCCAGTACTTC,CASSQGSSGNQETQYF
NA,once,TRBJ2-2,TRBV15,TGTGCCACCAGCAGAGATCGATTAGGGGCTGGCACCGGGGAGCTGTTTTTT,CATSRDRLGAGTGELFF
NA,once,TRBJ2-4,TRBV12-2,TGTGCAAGTCGCTTATCCCCCCCCCAGGGTTACATTCAGTACTTC,CASRLSPPQGYIQYF
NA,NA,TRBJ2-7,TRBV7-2,TGTGCCAGCAGCTTAGAGAGCGCCTCCTCCTACGAGCAGTACTTC,CASSLESASSYEQYF
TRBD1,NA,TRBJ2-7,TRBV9,TGTGCCAGCAGCGTAGGACAGGGAAACTACGAGCAGTACTTC,CASSVGQGNYEQYF
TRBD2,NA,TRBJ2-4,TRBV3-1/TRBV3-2,TGTGCCAGCAGCCAAGTTGGACAGCTAGCGGGGATAAACATTCAGTACTTC,CASSQVGQLAGINIQYF
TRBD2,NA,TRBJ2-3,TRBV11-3,TGTGCCAGCAGCCCTGGGACTAGCTATACGCAGTATTTT,CASSPGTSYTQYF
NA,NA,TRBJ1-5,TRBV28,TGTGCCAGCACAGGGTCGGCGGATTTCCGTGTCTACCAGCATTTT,CASTGSADFRVYQHF
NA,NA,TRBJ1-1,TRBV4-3,TGCGCCAGCAGCCTCCGGGTAGGCACTGAAGCTTTCTTT,CASSLRVGTEAFF
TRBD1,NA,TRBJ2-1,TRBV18,TGTGCCAGCTCACCACGGGACAGGCAGGGTGATACCTACAATGAGCAGTTCTTC,CASSPRDRQGDTYNEQFF
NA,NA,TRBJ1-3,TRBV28,TGTGCCAGCAGCCTTGATCGGAACACCATATATTTT,CASSLDRNTIYF
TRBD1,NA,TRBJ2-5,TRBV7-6,TGTGCCAGCAGCTTAGGGGGGACAGGGGAGCAAGAGACCCAGTACTTC,CASSLGGTGEQETQYF
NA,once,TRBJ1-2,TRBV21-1,TGTGCCAGCAGCAAAGGGGGGGACAGCTACTATGGCTACACCTTC,CASSKGGDSYYGYTF
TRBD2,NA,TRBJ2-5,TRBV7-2,TGTGCCAGCAGCTTAGTTGCGGGGGGCCCCCAGACCCAGTACTTC,CASSLVAGGPQTQYF
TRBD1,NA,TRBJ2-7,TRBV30,TGTGCCTGGAGTGTGGGTGGGACAGGGGGATCCGAGCAGTACTTC,CAWSVGGTGGSEQYF
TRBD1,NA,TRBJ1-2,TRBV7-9,TGTGCCAGCAGCCCTCAGGGGGCTTCTGGCTACACCTTC,CASSPQGASGYTF
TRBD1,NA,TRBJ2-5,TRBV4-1,TGCGCCAGCAGCCCGACAGGGATCTTGGAGACCCAGTACTTC,CASSPTGILETQYF
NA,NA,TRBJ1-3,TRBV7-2,TGTGCCAGCAGTTCCGATTCAGGGGTAAACACCATATATTTT,CASSSDSGVNTIYF
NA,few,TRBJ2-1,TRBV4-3,TGCGCCAGCAGCCAAGCAGCGGCCCCCTACAATGAGCAGTTCTTC,CASSQAAAPYNEQFF
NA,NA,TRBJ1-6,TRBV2,TGTGCCAGCAGTGACCCCTCTCCCCTCCACTTT,CASSDPSPLHF
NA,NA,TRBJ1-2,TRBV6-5,TGTGCCAGCAGTACCCGGCGGGGAGACTATGGCTACACCTTC,CASSTRRGDYGYTF
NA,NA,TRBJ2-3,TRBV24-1,TGTGCCACCAGTGATTCAGGACAAGGCACAGATACGCAGTATTTT,CATSDSGQGTDTQYF
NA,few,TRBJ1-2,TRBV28,TGTGCCAGCAGTTTTTTGGGGGGGACGGGCAACTATGGCTACACCTTC,CASSFLGGTGNYGYTF
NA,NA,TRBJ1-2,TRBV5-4,TGTGCCAGCAGCTCCAGGGCGACCTATGGCTACACCTTC,CASSSRATYGYTF
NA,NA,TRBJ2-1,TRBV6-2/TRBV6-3,TGTGCCAGCAGTTACTGGGGCCTGGAGTTCTTC,CASSYWGLEFF
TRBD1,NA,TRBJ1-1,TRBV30,TGTGCCTGGACTGTCTCGAGAGGACAGGACTCCAGAGCTTTCTTT,CAWTVSRGQDSRAFF
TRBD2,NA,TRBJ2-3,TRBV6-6,TGTGCCAGCAGCCGACTCGCCCTAGCGGGGACCACAGATACGCAGTATTTT,CASSRLALAGTTDTQYF
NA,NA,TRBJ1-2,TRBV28,TGTGCCAGCCGCCTCGGACAGCGAAACTATGGCTACACCTTC,CASRLGQRNYGYTF
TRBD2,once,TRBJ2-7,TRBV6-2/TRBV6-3,TGTGCCAGCAACCCCGGAGCGGGAGGTTACGAGCAGTACTTC,CASNPGAGGYEQYF
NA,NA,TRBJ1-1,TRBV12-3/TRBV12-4,TGTGCCAGCAGTTTTGACTGGGCTGAAGCTTTCTTT,CASSFDWAEAFF
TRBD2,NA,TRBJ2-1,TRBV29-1,TGCAGCACCTATAGCGGGTCTGGCAATGAGCAGTTCTTC,CSTYSGSGNEQFF
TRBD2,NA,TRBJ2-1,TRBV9,TGTGCCAGCAGTCGGGAGACTAGCGGGATAAATGAGCAGTTCTTC,CASSRETSGINEQFF
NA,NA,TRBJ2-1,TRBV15,TGTGCCACCAGCAGATTTCTTGGGACAAGTGACGACAATGAGCAGTTCTTC,CATSRFLGTSDDNEQFF
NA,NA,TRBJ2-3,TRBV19,TGTGCCAGTAGTATGGGGGCAGGGGATACAGATACGCAGTATTTT,CASSMGAGDTDTQYF
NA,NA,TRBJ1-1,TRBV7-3,TGTGCCAGCAGCTTAAGCGGCACTGAAGCTTTCTTT,CASSLSGTEAFF
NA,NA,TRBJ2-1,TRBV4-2,TGTGCCAGCAGGGCAACATACGGAGATGAGCAGTTCTTC,CASRATYGDEQFF
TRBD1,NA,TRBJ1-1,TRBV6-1,TGTGCCAGCCGTGAGACAGGGGGCGCAGGTGGGAGGACTGAAGCTTTCTTT,CASRETGGAGGRTEAFF
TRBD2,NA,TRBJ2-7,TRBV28,TGTGCCAGCAGTTTCCTAGCGGGAGAGGTCGAGCAGTACTTC,CASSFLAGEVEQYF
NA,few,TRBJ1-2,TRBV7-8,TGTGCCAGCAGCCCCCCGGTTGGGAGCGGCTACACCTTC,CASSPPVGSGYTF
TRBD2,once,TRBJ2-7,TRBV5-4,TGTGCCAGCAGCGATCAGGCTAGCGGGGCGGGCTACGAGCAGTACTTC,CASSDQASGAGYEQYF
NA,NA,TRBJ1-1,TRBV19,TGTGCAAGTATCGACGACAGAAACCAAGGGGACATGAACACTGAAGCTTTCTTT,CASIDDRNQGDMNTEAFF
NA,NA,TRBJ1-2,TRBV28,TGTGCCAGCAGTTTGCCCAATTTCCGGGGCTACACCTTC,CASSLPNFRGYTF
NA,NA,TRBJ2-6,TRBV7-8,TGTGCCAGCAGCTTACGTGCGGGGGCCAACGTCCTGACTTTC,CASSLRAGANVLTF
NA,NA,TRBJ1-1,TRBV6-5,TGTGCCAGCAGCCAGGGCACTGAAGCTTTCTTT,CASSQGTEAFF
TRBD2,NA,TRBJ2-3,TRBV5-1,TGCGCCAGCAGCCTCCTTACTAGCGGCACAGATACGCAGTATTTT,CASSLLTSGTDTQYF
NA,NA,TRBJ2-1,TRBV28,TGTGCCAGCAGTCCTGCGGACTTCCATGAGCAGTTCTTC,CASSPADFHEQFF
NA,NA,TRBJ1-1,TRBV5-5,TGTGCCAGCAGCTTCCAGGGCGTGCGAACGAACACTGAAGCTTTCTTT,CASSFQGVRTNTEAFF
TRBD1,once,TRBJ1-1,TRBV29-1,TGCAGCGCTCTGACAGGGGGGAATACTGAAGCTTTCTTT,CSALTGGNTEAFF
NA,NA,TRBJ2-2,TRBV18,TGTGCCAGCTCACCACGGACTAACTCGAACACCGGGGAGCTGTTTTTT,CASSPRTNSNTGELFF